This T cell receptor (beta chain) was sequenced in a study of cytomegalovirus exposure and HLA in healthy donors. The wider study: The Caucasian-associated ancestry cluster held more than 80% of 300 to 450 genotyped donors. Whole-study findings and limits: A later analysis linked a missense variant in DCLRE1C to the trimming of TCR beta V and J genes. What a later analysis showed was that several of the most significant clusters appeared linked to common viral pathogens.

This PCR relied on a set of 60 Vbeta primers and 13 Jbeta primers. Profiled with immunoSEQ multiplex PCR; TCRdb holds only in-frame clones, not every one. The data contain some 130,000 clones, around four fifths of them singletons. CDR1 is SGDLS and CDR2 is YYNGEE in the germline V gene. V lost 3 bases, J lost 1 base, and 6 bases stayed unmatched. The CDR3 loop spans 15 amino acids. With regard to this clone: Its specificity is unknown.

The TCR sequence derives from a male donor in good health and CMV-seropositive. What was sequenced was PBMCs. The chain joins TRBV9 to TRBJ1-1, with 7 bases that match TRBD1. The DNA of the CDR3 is TGTGCCAGCAGCGCCGCGGGACAGCCGAACACTGAAGCTTTCTTT. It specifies CASSAAGQPNTEAFF.